This T cell receptor beta chain was retrieved from a study of T cell responses to AZD1222 COVID-19 vaccine. The analysis combined second doses at about 4 or about 12 weeks. Germline CDR1 is MNHEY and CDR2 is SVGAGI. The germline V and J ends were trimmed by 6 bases and 2 bases, with 13 bases remaining between them. This CDR3 spans 14 amino acids. The study, taken as a whole, reports: Donors were largely white British and mainly female; clonal diversity was possibly underestimated.

Sequencing used immunoSEQ multiplex PCR; TCRdb keeps in-frame clones, though not all of them. The repertoire holds roughly 100,000 clones, more than 85% seen once, with 8% to 9.5% in the top ten. Remarks on this clone: Antigen: not known.

The chain recombines TRBV6-5 with TRBJ1-1; no firm D call. The clonotype comes from an adult who received the AZD1222 COVID-19 vaccine. Specimen: peripheral blood, collected 28 days after the second AZD1222 dose. CDR3 residues: CASSSDAQNTEAFF. CDR3 in DNA: TGTGCCAGCAGCTCGGACGCCCAAAACACTGAAGCTTTCTTT.